This entry lists 20 T cell receptor beta chains sequenced from one sample in a study of blood T cells in healthy people across ages. A second 7 to 11 cycle PCR used barcoded and J-beta primers. TCRdb recomputed calls from the 5' RACE reads with MiXCR, one row per CDR3 protein. This sample has fewer than 950,000 distinct CDR3 sequences, with 53% found just once. Sequencing input: blood. All receptors come from an elderly man in good health.

The chain employs TRBV6-1 and TRBJ2-7; 9 positions agree with TRBD2. The V gene's germline CDR1 is MNHNS and CDR2 SASEGT. This CDR3 has 14 amino acids. V dropped 6 bases and J dropped 2; count of bases not matched to a gene: 5. In nucleotides, the CDR3 is TGTGCCAGCAGCGCGACTAGCGGTCCCTACGAGCAGTACTTC. This translates into CASSATSGPYEQYF.

The V gene is TRBV5-1, the J gene TRBJ2-7, with TRBD2 matching 7 bases. V was pared by 2 bases and J by 7 bases, with 21 bases of the junction left unmatched. This CDR3 spans 18 amino acids. Germline CDR1 is SGHRS and CDR2 is YFSETQ. In DNA form, the CDR3 reads TGCGCCAGCAGCTTCGGGCTAGCGGTACTGAGCTCCTACAATGAGCAGTACTTC. It specifies CASSFGLAVLSSYNEQYF.

V is TRBV5-1 and J is TRBJ2-1; the D call may be TRBD1 or TRBD2 (5 bases each). CDR1 and CDR2 (germline): SGHRS, YFSETQ. The V end was cut by 3 bases, the J end by 6 bases, with 19 bases between. This CDR3 contains 16 residues. The CDR3 DNA sequence: TGCGCCAGCAGCTCCTTCCAGACCATGGGGGTCAATGAGCAGTTCTTC. Protein: CASSSFQTMGVNEQFF.

Remarks on this clonotype: Compared with germline, one end of the junction differs, possibly owing to a read error. This CDR3 reads CASSRDRVPDGHTF. Here the CDR3 DNA reads TGCGCCAGCAGCCGGGACAGGGTACCGGATGGCCACACCTTC. The gene calls are TRBV10-1 and TRBJ1-2; 9 bases are a match to TRBD1. Germline-derived CDR1 and CDR2 are WNHNN and SYGVQD (reference sequence). The CDR3 is 14 amino acids.

The count of this clonotype is one. The gene calls are TRBV7-6 and TRBJ2-1; D not resolved. The J call may not be correct, given that the DNA end is closer to TRBJ2-7. The CDR3 runs to 14 residues. Germline CDR1 reads SGHVS; CDR2 reads FNYEAQ. The CDR3: CASSTRRVSYEQYF. CDR3 in DNA: TGTGCCAGCAGCACCCGTAGGGTTTCCTACGAGCAGTACTTC.

V is TRBV6-6 and J is TRBJ2-4; D is unclear. In germline, CDR1 is MNHNY, CDR2 SVGAGI (reference sequence). V gave up 2 bases and J gave up 8 bases, with 4 bases separating them. The CDR3 is 11 residues long. The CDR3 reads CASSYVDIQYF. As DNA, the CDR3 is TGTGCCAGCAGTTACGTGGACATTCAGTACTTC.

The CDR3 DNA reads as TGTGCCATCAGTGAGTCCTGGGGGACAGGGATTAATGAAAAACTGTTTTTT. Its protein is CAISESWGTGINEKLFF. This rearrangement joins TRBV10-3 to TRBJ1-4, with 9 bases aligning to TRBD1. After removal of 0 bases from V and 4 bases from J, the junction contained 6 bases not matched to a gene. This CDR3 contains 17 residues. Germline V CDR1 and CDR2: ENHRY, SYGVKD.

Concerning this clonotype: Compared with germline, one end of the junction differs, possibly owing to a read error. The V call is TRBV12-3 or TRBV12-4, the J call TRBJ2-7; 7 nucleotides align to TRBD1. The CDR3 loop spans 14 amino acids. CDR3 in amino acids: CASSLMGQTYEQYF. The CDR3 DNA reads as TGTGCCAGCAGTTTAATGGGACAGACCTACGAGCAGTACTTT.

The chain joins TRBV9 to TRBJ2-7, with TRBD2 matching 12 bases. Germline V gives CDR1 SGDLS, CDR2 YYNGEE. The CDR3 is 17 amino acids. Trimming removed 4 bases from V and 1 base from J; junction bases left unmatched: 9. The CDR3 loop reads CASSLGLAGIGSYEQYF. The DNA of the CDR3 is TGTGCCAGCAGCCTAGGACTAGCGGGAATAGGGTCCTACGAGCAGTACTTC.

This chain joins TRBV2 and TRBJ2-5; D unclear. The germline gives CDR1 SNHLY, CDR2 FYNNEI. The CDR3 is made up of 13 amino acids. V lost 5 bases and J 3 bases, leaving 10 bases between the germline ends. The CDR3 is CASSTRAEETQYF. CDR3 nucleotide sequence: TGTGCCAGCAGTACCCGGGCGGAAGAGACCCAGTACTTC.

This chain connects TRBV18 to TRBJ1-1, with D tentatively TRBD1 (6 bases). Trimming pared 5 bases from V and 1 base from J, leaving 8 bases between. Germline V lookup: CDR1 KGHSH, CDR2 LQKENI. The CDR3 loop spans 13 amino acids. The CDR3 sequence is CASSAGQNTEAFF. As DNA, the CDR3 is TGTGCCAGCTCAGCGGGACAGAACACTGAAGCTTTCTTT.

CDR3: CSVEDMGNTDTQYF. The CDR3 nucleotides read TGCAGCGTTGAAGATATGGGGAACACAGATACGCAGTATTTT. V and J are TRBV29-1 and TRBJ2-3; D is uncertain. Germline CDR1 and CDR2: SQVTM and ANQGSEA. There are 14 residues in the CDR3. The V and J ends lost 0 bases and 2 bases respectively, with 9 bases between them.

J is TRBJ2-3 and V is TRBV7-9; D is tentatively TRBD1 or TRBD2 (5 bases each). Trimming left V 11 bases short and J 7 bases short, with 19 bases between. Germline V gene lookup returns CDR1 SEHNR and CDR2 FQNEAQ (reference sequence). The CDR3 contains 13 residues. The CDR3 sequence is CAGRGEGAYTQYF. In nucleotides, the CDR3 is TGTGCCGGAAGGGGAGAGGGCGCTTATACGCAGTATTTT.

This chain connects TRBV20-1 to TRBJ2-3; no clear D. Germline CDR1 and CDR2: DFQATT and SNEGSKA (reference sequence). The CDR3 spans 12 residues. Trimming stripped 1 base from V and 14 bases from J, with 16 bases between. CDR3 residues: CSARVLIRDAYF. DNA for the CDR3: TGCAGTGCTAGAGTTCTCATCAGAGACGCGTATTTT.

This clonotype was counted a few times. The chain links TRBV18 to TRBJ1-5, with D perhaps TRBD1 (5 bases). Trimming cost V 2 bases and J 2 bases, with 7 bases left between them. This CDR3 is 14 amino acids long. The V gene's germline CDR1 is KGHSH and CDR2 LQKENI. CDR3 DNA: TGTGCCAGCTCACCAGGGGACGGCAATCAGCCCCAGCATTTT. It is translated as CASSPGDGNQPQHF. Complete variable domain (other parts from reference TRBV18 and TRBJ1-5): NAGVMQNPRHLVRRRGQEARLRCSPMKGHSHVYWYRQLPEEGLKFMVYLQKENIIDESGMPKERFSAEFPKEGPSILRIQQVVRGDSAAYFCASSPGDGNQPQHFGDGTRLSIL.

The chain joins TRBV20-1 to TRBJ2-5; TRBD2 agrees at 13 bases. Gene TRBJ2-7 matches the end of the DNA better, so the J call may be wrong. Germline assignment: CDR1 DFQATT and CDR2 SNEGSKA (reference sequence). The CDR3 has 15 residues. CDR3 loop: CSASTSGRAGGEQYF. CDR3 sequence (DNA): TGCAGTGCTAGTACTAGCGGGAGGGCCGGGGGCGAGCAGTACTTC.

CDR3 sequence reads: CSVGDSGQGPYEQYF. The CDR3 DNA reads as TGCAGCGTTGGAGACTCGGGACAGGGGCCCTACGAGCAGTACTTC. J is TRBJ2-7 and V is TRBV29-1; the match to TRBD1 covers 10 bases. This CDR3 is 15 amino acids long. The germline V gene has CDR1 SQVTM and CDR2 ANQGSEA. Trimming at V came to 4 bases and at J to 2 bases, leaving 8 bases not matched to a gene.

The rearrangement links TRBV20-1 to TRBJ1-6; 8 bases agree with TRBD1. The V and J ends lost 5 bases and 10 bases, in that order; junction bases with no gene match: 4. The CDR3 contains 12 residues. The germline gives CDR1 DFQATT, CDR2 SNEGSKA (reference sequence). The CDR3 loop reads CSAGQGGSPLHF. CDR3 nucleotide sequence: TGCAGTGCTGGACAGGGAGGCTCACCCCTCCACTTT.

This clonotype has only a few counts. The chain uses TRBV29-1 and TRBJ2-7; D is perhaps TRBD2 (6 bases). The length of the CDR3 is 13 residues. V lost 4 bases and J lost 6, with 16 bases in between. Per germline, CDR1 SQVTM and CDR2 ANQGSEA. CDR3 amino acids: CSVVSSGVGEQYF. In nucleotides, the CDR3 is TGCAGCGTTGTTTCCTCGGGGGTCGGCGAGCAGTACTTC.

The rearrangement links TRBV20-1 to TRBJ2-7, with 8 nucleotides matching TRBD2. Germline V CDR1 and CDR2: DFQATT, SNEGSKA (reference sequence). The CDR3 covers 16 residues. V shed 0 bases and J 7 bases; nucleotides not matched to a gene: 14. The CDR3 sequence is CSARDPAGGPYNEQYF. The CDR3 DNA follows: TGCAGTGCTAGAGATCCCGCGGGGGGACCCTACAATGAGCAGTACTTC.